The sequence of this T cell receptor beta chain was determined in a study of cytomegalovirus exposure and HLA in healthy donors (dated by TCRdb to 2016 to 2017). Context from the whole study: According to a later analysis, one platform produced both the 120 validation repertoires and the 730 or so repertoires of the first cohort. The study aimed to test whether cataloging public T cell receptors could reveal signatures of past pathogen exposure. Along with the approximately 700-subject first cohort, a separate validation cohort of more than 90 different subjects was used. The study combined high-throughput TCR immunosequencing, statistical association of individual TCRs with disease status, and machine learning to predict cytomegalovirus infection status. Study-wide findings and limitations: The authors suggested that the approach could potentially be extended to other disease states and immunological phenotypes. All 120 or so repertoires were used to score co-occurrence in the validation cohort in a later analysis, because that analysis had no HLA typing for the cohort. The study gave a list of under 200 TCR beta chains associated with cytomegalovirus. In vitro tests confirmed that a few of the cytomegalovirus-associated TCR beta chains recognize cytomegalovirus antigens. Subsequent analysis determined that TCRs grouped into clusters in the first cohort also showed a tendency toward co-occurrence across the 120 or so validation repertoires, and approximately 94% of cluster scores exceeded 0. The classifier was reported to diagnose cytomegalovirus status with high specificity and sensitivity in both the original cohort and the validation cohort. Most TCR sequences were observed very rarely across donors, whereas some public TCRs were present in many individuals.

Of note for this clone: Its specific antigen is unknown. No base-level quality is on record; no much larger clone is a single base apart.

The donors were included in the validation cohort of some 110 subjects, a group kept apart from the roughly 700-subject first cohort. Library creation used the immunoSEQ multiplex PCR assay. For the original study's pipeline: A statistical classification framework was developed to diagnose cytomegalovirus status using the catalog of TCR beta chain sequences. Held by TCRdb, this immuneACCESS table contains in-frame sequences only and omits some clones. Under half of the omission traces to an unresolved V gene where checked; the cause of the rest is unknown. The D gene and trimming were derived from the DNA, and the V and J assignments and clone size from that table. A total of 100,000 to 150,000 clones appear in this sample, roughly 90% of them only once. The top ten clones comprise more than 1.5% of the sample. The CDR3 runs 14 residues from the cysteine to the phenylalanine. Only CDR3 DNA is held: 42 bases, read in frame from base 1. V is reduced by 4 bases and J by 4 bases, leaving a spacing of 10 bases between them. CDR1 MRHNA and CDR2 SNTAGT are derived from the germline V gene.

Material: PBMCs. The chain joins TRBV6-4 to TRBJ2-2; TRBD2 is perhaps the D gene, given 6 matching bases. This TCR derives from a woman aged 18-30 years in good health and CMV-seronegative. The DNA reads TGTGCCAGCAGTGCAGGCGGGACCACCGGGGAGCTGTTTTTT. It is translated as CASSAGGTTGELFF.